This T cell receptor beta chain was identified during a study of OX40 agonist ivuxolimab in advanced cancers. TCRdb's table, derived via immunoSEQ multiplex PCR, lists solely in-frame clones and lacks some. Among roughly 75,000 clones listed, about nine tenths were seen once. The CDR3 length is 17 residues. Germline loops: CDR1 SGHRS, CDR2 YFSETQ. Trimming left V 4 bases short and J 1 base short, with 17 bases between. Here the sequenced sample was CD4+ or CD8+ T cells sorted from blood, taken in a trial of the OX40 agonist ivuxolimab. The V call is TRBV5-1, the J call TRBJ2-2, with D perhaps TRBD1 (5 bases). The sequence derives from an adult with an advanced solid tumor such as melanoma, head and neck, liver or kidney cancer. The CDR3 DNA sequence: TGCGCCAGCAGCCAAGCCTTTGGGGCGGTGAACACCGGGGAGCTGTTTTTT. As protein: CASSQAFGAVNTGELFF.